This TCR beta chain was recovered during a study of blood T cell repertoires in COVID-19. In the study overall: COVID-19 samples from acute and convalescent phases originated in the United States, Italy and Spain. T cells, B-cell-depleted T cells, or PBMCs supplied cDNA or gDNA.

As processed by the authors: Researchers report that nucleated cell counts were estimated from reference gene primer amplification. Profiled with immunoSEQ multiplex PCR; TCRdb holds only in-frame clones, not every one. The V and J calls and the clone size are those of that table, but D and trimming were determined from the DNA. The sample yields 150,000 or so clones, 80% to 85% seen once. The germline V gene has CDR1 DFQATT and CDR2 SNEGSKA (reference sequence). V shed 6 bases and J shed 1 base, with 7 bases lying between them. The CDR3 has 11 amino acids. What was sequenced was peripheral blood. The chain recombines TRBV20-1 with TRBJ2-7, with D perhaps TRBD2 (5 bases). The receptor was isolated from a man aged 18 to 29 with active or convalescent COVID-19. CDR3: CSARGSYEQYF. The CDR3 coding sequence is TGCAGTGCACGGGGATCCTACGAGCAGTACTTC.